This TCR beta chain was captured by sequencing in a study of CD8 T cells in ankylosing spondylitis. Quantitative barcoded 5'-RACE was used to prepare TCR beta libraries. In TCRdb, the 5' RACE reads were re-called with MiXCR into one record per CDR3 protein. The table includes more than 500,000 distinct CDR3 sequences, about 5.7% detected once. General observations from the study: Disease-linked clones were CD8+ and relatively rare in peripheral blood. Significantly higher representation of disease-linked clones was reported for matched ankylosing spondylitis synovial fluid. Prior work had noted some motif variants in reactive arthritis blood and synovial fluid. Ankylosing spondylitis blood seemed to carry a telltale TCR beta motif made of several highly homologous variants.

This clonotype was seen at least ten times. Its matching antigen is unknown. The receptor was isolated from a male donor with ankylosing spondylitis. Material: blood, either unsorted or a sorted T cell fraction (not recorded which).

In nucleotides, the CDR3 is TGCGCCAGCAGCTTGACCCCGAGCTCCTACAATGAGCAGTTCTTC. Its protein product is CASSLTPSSYNEQFF. The gene calls are TRBV5-1 and TRBJ2-1; D unresolved. This CDR3 is built from 15 residues. V was clipped by 1 base and J by 0 bases, with 8 bases between them. From germline, CDR1 is SGHRS and CDR2 YFSETQ.